The 3 T cell receptor beta chains in this list originate from one sample, sequenced in a study of blood T cell repertoires in COVID-19. Method: immunoSEQ multiplex PCR; TCRdb's copy keeps in-frame clones and lacks some. The table records about 250,000 clones, over 80% of them present only once. What was sequenced was peripheral blood. The receptors originated from a human donor in a cohort sampled during active COVID-19.

This clone was counted between two and nine times. The chain carries TRBV2 and TRBJ2-4, with D possibly TRBD2 on 5 matching bases. Trimming cost V 6 bases and J 11 bases, with 14 bases left between them. This CDR3 spans 12 amino acids. Germline V lookup: CDR1 SNHLY, CDR2 FYNNEI. CDR3 loop: CASSGPGLVQYF. The DNA for the CDR3 is TGTGCCAGCAGCGGGCCAGGACTTGTTCAGTACTTC.

J is TRBJ2-1 and V is TRBV18, with 9 bases aligning to TRBD1. The V segment lost 6 bases and the J segment 9 bases; nucleotides outside the gene matches: 9. Germline loops: CDR1 KGHSH, CDR2 LQKENI. This CDR3 comprises 14 residues. The DNA of the CDR3 is TGTGCCAGCTCCGGACAGGGGCCAAGGGGTGAGCAGTTCTTC. Translation: CASSGQGPRGEQFF. The whole variable domain, remainder taken from reference TRBV18 and TRBJ2-1, is NAGVMQNPRHLVRRRGQEARLRCSPMKGHSHVYWYRQLPEEGLKFMVYLQKENIIDESGMPKERFSAEFPKEGPSILRIQQVVRGDSAAYFCASSGQGPRGEQFFGPGTRLTVL.

The chain employs TRBV19 and TRBJ1-5; possibly TRBD1 for D (5 bases). The CDR3 contains 17 residues. Germline CDR1 and CDR2: LNHDA and SQIVND (reference sequence). Trimming stripped 5 bases from V and 0 bases from J, with 17 bases between. The CDR3 DNA is TGTGCCAGTAGTCTCTTTACCGGGGGTTATAGCAATCAGCCCCAGCATTTT. As protein: CASSLFTGGYSNQPQHF.